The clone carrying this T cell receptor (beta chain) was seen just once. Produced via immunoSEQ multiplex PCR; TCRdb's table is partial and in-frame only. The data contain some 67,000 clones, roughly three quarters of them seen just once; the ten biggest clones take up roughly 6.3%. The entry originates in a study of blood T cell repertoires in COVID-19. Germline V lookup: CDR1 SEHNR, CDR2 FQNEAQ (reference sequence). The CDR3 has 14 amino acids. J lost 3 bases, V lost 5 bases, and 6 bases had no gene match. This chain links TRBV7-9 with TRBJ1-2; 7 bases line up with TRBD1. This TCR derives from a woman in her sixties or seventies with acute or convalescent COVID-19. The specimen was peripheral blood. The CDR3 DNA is TGTGCCAGCAGCACCCGGGACAGTGACTATGGCTACACCTTC. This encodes CASSTRDSDYGYTF.